Reported below is one TCR beta chain. Germline loops: CDR1 LNHDA, CDR2 SQIVND (reference sequence). Trimming stripped 10 bases from V and 5 bases from J, with 14 bases between. The CDR3 has 12 amino acids. Clones were sequenced by immunoSEQ multiplex PCR, and TCRdb holds only the in-frame ones, with some missing. The top ten hold approximately 1.7% of the sample, which has roughly 2,000,000 clones, just over 90% seen once. These data are taken from a study of shared clonotypes between healthy human individuals. Selected positively for CCR7 and CD45RO-negative, naive CD8 cells excluded terminally differentiated effector memory CD45RA+ cells.

The sequence derives from a man aged 18 to 30 in good health. Some clones in this sample may be carry-over from other donors' samples. The rearrangement uses TRBV19 and TRBJ1-1; D possibly corresponds to TRBD1 (5 bases). Sequenced material: naive CD8+ T cells from PBMCs. The CDR3 DNA reads TGTGCCACCCAGCGGGGGTGGACTGAAGCTTTCTTT. Encoded protein: CATQRGWTEAFF.